Here is one TCR beta chain with its context. Its antigen remains unknown. Trimming removed 2 bases from V and 6 bases from J, with 13 bases in between. This CDR3 is built from 14 residues. Germline loops: CDR1 SGHRS, CDR2 YFSETQ. This specimen comes from a study of human T cells and chemical hapten exposure. Study-wide results and caveats: Expanded TCRs produced significantly more large CDR3 similarity clusters than controls did.

TCRdb re-called the RACE reads through MiXCR, storing one row per CDR3 protein. The sample has nearly 350,000 distinct CDR3 sequences, about 7% seen once. Time point indicated: patch test 1, 2 weeks after DPC sensitization. Documented treatment: therapeutic diphenylcyclopropenone sensitization with weekly scalp DPC. The sequence was collected from a woman aged 18-30 years with alopecia areata. Some clones in this sample may be carry-over from other donors' samples. Material: whole blood, obtained in connection with sensitization to the hapten diphenylcyclopropenone (DPC). The chain has TRBV5-1 and TRBJ2-3; D could derive from TRBD1 or TRBD2 (5 bases each). CDR3 nucleotide sequence: TGCGCCAGCAGCTTATCCGGGGACCGGGATACGCAGTATTTT. This sequence encodes CASSLSGDRDTQYF.